Listed below are T cell receptor beta chains from one sample, sequenced in a study of response to subunit inactivated influenza vaccine. TCRdb re-analysed the RT-PCR reads in MiXCR, keeping a single row per CDR3 protein. The sample has about 540,000 distinct CDR3 sequences; under 30% are singletons. These records were also assigned to another study, of T cells expressing NK-cell markers.

The material sequenced was CD4+ T cells sorted from PBMCs, taken 12 days after vaccination. All receptors derive from a man aged 45-65 years who received an inactivated influenza vaccine. Each CDR3 is given with its conserved first and last residue. D genes are given only for firm matches. The size of a clone is reported for some rows only, either as once, few or many, or as a class for expanded clones.

cdr3_nt: TGTGCCAGCAGTAAACCAAAGGGACAGGGGACAACCTACGAGCAGTACTTC; cdr3_aa: CASSKPKGQGTTYEQYF; j_call: TRBJ2-7; d_call: TRBD1; v_call: TRBV28; clone_size: few
cdr3_nt: TGCAGTGCCGCACCCGGGGAGCCAATTGCTCAAGAGACCCAGTACTTC; cdr3_aa: CSAAPGEPIAQETQYF; j_call: TRBJ2-5; d_call: NA; v_call: TRBV20-1; clone_size: NA
cdr3_nt: TGCGCCAGCAGCTCCTGGCCCAGAGAAAATGAGCAGTTCTTC; cdr3_aa: CASSSWPRENEQFF; j_call: TRBJ2-1; d_call: NA; v_call: TRBV5-1; clone_size: NA
cdr3_nt: TGTGCCACCAGTGACCGGGAGGGGTACAATGAGCAGTTCTTC; cdr3_aa: CATSDREGYNEQFF; j_call: TRBJ2-1; d_call: TRBD2; v_call: TRBV24-1; clone_size: NA
cdr3_nt: TGCAGCGCGACAGGTCGATTCCAAGAGACCCAGTACTTC; cdr3_aa: CSATGRFQETQYF; j_call: TRBJ2-5; d_call: NA; v_call: TRBV29-1; clone_size: few
cdr3_nt: TGCGCCAGCAGCTTGGTGGGTAGCGGGGCCTACGAGCAGTACTTC; cdr3_aa: CASSLVGSGAYEQYF; j_call: TRBJ2-7; d_call: TRBD2; v_call: TRBV5-1; clone_size: few
cdr3_nt: TGTGCCAGCAGCCAACAGGACAGCAGTTCGGTCATATATTTT; cdr3_aa: CASSQQDSSSVIYF; j_call: TRBJ1-3; d_call: NA; v_call: TRBV11-2; clone_size: few
cdr3_nt: TGCAGTGCTTGGACTAGCGGGAGGGGGGCAGATACGCAGTATTTT; cdr3_aa: CSAWTSGRGADTQYF; j_call: TRBJ2-3; d_call: TRBD2; v_call: TRBV20-1; clone_size: few
cdr3_nt: TGCGCCAGCAGCCAAGACCGAGGGGATTCTTACGCCAACGTCCTGACTTTC; cdr3_aa: CASSQDRGDSYANVLTF; j_call: TRBJ2-6; d_call: NA; v_call: TRBV4-3; clone_size: NA
cdr3_nt: TGTGCCAGCAGAGGAGGGGATTGGGCTAAGGCAGATACGCAGTATTTT; cdr3_aa: CASRGGDWAKADTQYF; j_call: TRBJ2-3; d_call: NA; v_call: TRBV5-6; clone_size: NA
cdr3_nt: TGTGCCAGCAGCCGCACAGATCTAGCGGGAGGGGAACAAGAGACCCAGTACTTC; cdr3_aa: CASSRTDLAGGEQETQYF; j_call: TRBJ2-5; d_call: TRBD2; v_call: TRBV14; clone_size: few
cdr3_nt: TGTGCCAGCAGCCAAGCCCGGGTTTCACCCCCGTACGAGCAGTACTTC; cdr3_aa: CASSQARVSPPYEQYF; j_call: TRBJ2-7; d_call: NA; v_call: TRBV3-1; clone_size: few
cdr3_nt: TGCAGTGCTAGAGGGGGGAGCTCCTATAATTCACCCCTCCACTTT; cdr3_aa: CSARGGSSYNSPLHF; j_call: TRBJ1-6; d_call: NA; v_call: TRBV20-1; clone_size: NA
cdr3_nt: TGTGCCAGCAGCTTAGACACTCGCGGCACAGATACGCAGTATTTT; cdr3_aa: CASSLDTRGTDTQYF; j_call: TRBJ2-3; d_call: NA; v_call: TRBV11-2; clone_size: once
cdr3_nt: TGTGCCAGCAGCTCCTCCGGGACAGGGCGAGATGGCTACACCTTC; cdr3_aa: CASSSSGTGRDGYTF; j_call: TRBJ1-2; d_call: TRBD1; v_call: TRBV7-2; clone_size: few
cdr3_nt: TGTGCCAGCAGTTTGGCAGGGGCAACGTGGGGCTACACCTTC; cdr3_aa: CASSLAGATWGYTF; j_call: TRBJ1-2; d_call: NA; v_call: TRBV12-3/TRBV12-4; clone_size: few
cdr3_nt: TGCGCCAGCAGCCGGGATGGGACAGTCAAGAACACTGAAGCTTTCTTT; cdr3_aa: CASSRDGTVKNTEAFF; j_call: TRBJ1-1; d_call: TRBD1; v_call: TRBV4-1; clone_size: NA
cdr3_nt: TGTGCCAGCAGTCCTAGGGGGCTCCAACGGGTCGAGCAGTACTTC; cdr3_aa: CASSPRGLQRVEQYF; j_call: TRBJ2-7; d_call: TRBD1; v_call: TRBV6-2/TRBV6-3; clone_size: once
cdr3_nt: TGCAGTGCTAGAAGGGGGGCCAGGAATGGCTACACCTTC; cdr3_aa: CSARRGARNGYTF; j_call: TRBJ1-2; d_call: NA; v_call: TRBV20-1; clone_size: few
cdr3_nt: TGTGCCAGCAGCCGCGGGAGCCCGACAGATACGCAGTATTTT; cdr3_aa: CASSRGSPTDTQYF; j_call: TRBJ2-3; d_call: TRBD2; v_call: TRBV11-2; clone_size: NA
cdr3_nt: TGCGCCAGCAGCCAAGATATAGGACTAGCGTCCTACGAGCAGTACTTC; cdr3_aa: CASSQDIGLASYEQYF; j_call: TRBJ2-7; d_call: TRBD2; v_call: TRBV4-3; clone_size: NA
cdr3_nt: TGTGCCAGCAGCTCGAATCGCGTTAACACCGGGGAGCTGTTTTTT; cdr3_aa: CASSSNRVNTGELFF; j_call: TRBJ2-2; d_call: NA; v_call: TRBV7-2; clone_size: NA
cdr3_nt: TGTGCCAGCAGCTGGGTGGGAGGTTGGGACTACACCTTC; cdr3_aa: CASSWVGGWDYTF; j_call: TRBJ1-2; d_call: NA; v_call: TRBV7-2; clone_size: NA
cdr3_nt: TGCGCCAGCAGCGGAGTGGCATCTACGGGACGGAACAATGAGCAGTTCTTC; cdr3_aa: CASSGVASTGRNNEQFF; j_call: TRBJ2-1; d_call: NA; v_call: TRBV5-1; clone_size: many
cdr3_nt: TGTGCCAGCAGTTTAAACAGGGCCCGCAATCAGCCCCAGCATTTT; cdr3_aa: CASSLNRARNQPQHF; j_call: TRBJ1-5; d_call: NA; v_call: TRBV12-3/TRBV12-4; clone_size: few
cdr3_nt: TGTGCCAGCAGTTTGGAGGGGCGGCAGTTCTTC; cdr3_aa: CASSLEGRQFF; j_call: TRBJ2-1; d_call: NA; v_call: TRBV28; clone_size: NA
cdr3_nt: TGTGCCAGCAGGGAGCCCGGGACTTCGGGAACCGGGGAGCTGTTTTTT; cdr3_aa: CASREPGTSGTGELFF; j_call: TRBJ2-2; d_call: NA; v_call: TRBV6-1; clone_size: NA
cdr3_nt: TGCAGTGCTAGCTTACAGGCCTACGAGCAGTACTTC; cdr3_aa: CSASLQAYEQYF; j_call: TRBJ2-7; d_call: NA; v_call: TRBV20-1; clone_size: few
cdr3_nt: TGCAGTGCTGGTACTAGCGGGAATTTCTACGAGCAGTACTTC; cdr3_aa: CSAGTSGNFYEQYF; j_call: TRBJ2-7; d_call: TRBD2; v_call: TRBV20-1; clone_size: NA
cdr3_nt: TGTGCCAGCAGTCTGGGACAGGGGCTGTTTTTT; cdr3_aa: CASSLGQGLFF; j_call: TRBJ2-2; d_call: TRBD1; v_call: TRBV28; clone_size: NA
cdr3_nt: TGCAGCGTTGAAACGGTGGGAGTAGCGGGAGGGCAAGTCAACATTCAGTACTTC; cdr3_aa: CSVETVGVAGGQVNIQYF; j_call: TRBJ2-4; d_call: TRBD2; v_call: TRBV29-1; clone_size: few
cdr3_nt: TGTGCCAGCAGCCTCGGGCGGGGGACTAGTCCGACCCGCGGGGAGCTGTTTTTT; cdr3_aa: CASSLGRGTSPTRGELFF; j_call: TRBJ2-2; d_call: TRBD2; v_call: TRBV11-1; clone_size: NA
cdr3_nt: TGTGCCAGCAGTGATGAGGACAGGGAGAACACCGGGGAGCTGTTTTTT; cdr3_aa: CASSDEDRENTGELFF; j_call: TRBJ2-2; d_call: TRBD1; v_call: TRBV2; clone_size: NA
cdr3_nt: TGTGCCAGCAGCTCCCGGGACAGCTCTGGGGCCAACGTCCTGACTTTC; cdr3_aa: CASSSRDSSGANVLTF; j_call: TRBJ2-6; d_call: TRBD1; v_call: TRBV11-2; clone_size: NA
cdr3_nt: TGCGCCAGCAGCCACACACTAGCGGGGGTATCAGAGACCCAGTACTTC; cdr3_aa: CASSHTLAGVSETQYF; j_call: TRBJ2-5; d_call: TRBD2; v_call: TRBV4-3; clone_size: NA
cdr3_nt: TGCAGTGCTAGAGATTCGGTCGACGGGAGCCATAGTACGCAGTATTTT; cdr3_aa: CSARDSVDGSHSTQYF; j_call: TRBJ2-3; d_call: NA; v_call: TRBV20-1; clone_size: NA
cdr3_nt: TGTGCCAGCAGTTTCAATCGAGGGACAGGGGGAACTGAAGCTTTCTTT; cdr3_aa: CASSFNRGTGGTEAFF; j_call: TRBJ1-1; d_call: TRBD1; v_call: TRBV6-5; clone_size: few
cdr3_nt: TGTGCCAGCAGTGAAGTGGGTAATTCACCCCTCCACTTT; cdr3_aa: CASSEVGNSPLHF; j_call: TRBJ1-6; d_call: NA; v_call: TRBV6-1; clone_size: few
cdr3_nt: TGCAGTGCTCTCTCATTACGGGGAAATGAGCAGTTCTTC; cdr3_aa: CSALSLRGNEQFF; j_call: TRBJ2-1; d_call: NA; v_call: TRBV20-1; clone_size: NA
cdr3_nt: TGCAGTGCTAGAGATCGGGACACAGATACGCAGTATTTT; cdr3_aa: CSARDRDTDTQYF; j_call: TRBJ2-3; d_call: NA; v_call: TRBV20-1; clone_size: NA
cdr3_nt: TGTGCCAGCAGCAGGGAACCCAATGAAAAACTGTTTTTT; cdr3_aa: CASSREPNEKLFF; j_call: TRBJ1-4; d_call: NA; v_call: TRBV21-1; clone_size: NA
cdr3_nt: TGTGCCAGCAGCTTAGGGGCCGGGTGGCTAGCGGGACGAAAGCATGAGCAGTTCTTC; cdr3_aa: CASSLGAGWLAGRKHEQFF; j_call: TRBJ2-1; d_call: TRBD2; v_call: TRBV11-2; clone_size: NA
cdr3_nt: TGCGCCAGCAGCCAAGATTTCTCGGTCGGGGAGCTGTTTTTT; cdr3_aa: CASSQDFSVGELFF; j_call: TRBJ2-2; d_call: NA; v_call: TRBV4-1; clone_size: once
cdr3_nt: TGTGCCAGCAGCTCCGACAGGGGGGTTCGCAATGAGCAGTTCTTC; cdr3_aa: CASSSDRGVRNEQFF; j_call: TRBJ2-1; d_call: TRBD1; v_call: TRBV7-2; clone_size: few
cdr3_nt: TGTGCCAGTAGTCCGTCACACTACACCGGGGAGCTGTTTTTT; cdr3_aa: CASSPSHYTGELFF; j_call: TRBJ2-2; d_call: NA; v_call: TRBV19; clone_size: few
cdr3_nt: TGCAGTGCTACCAACAGGGCGTCGGCGGAGACCCAGCACTTC; cdr3_aa: CSATNRASAETQHF; j_call: TRBJ2-5; d_call: NA; v_call: TRBV20-1; clone_size: NA
cdr3_nt: TGCAGCGTTGAATCAGGGGTGGATGAAAAACTGTTTTTT; cdr3_aa: CSVESGVDEKLFF; j_call: TRBJ1-4; d_call: NA; v_call: TRBV29-1; clone_size: NA
cdr3_nt: TGTGCCAGCAGTGGACTAGCGGGGGTTCAGACGGATACGCAGTATTTT; cdr3_aa: CASSGLAGVQTDTQYF; j_call: TRBJ2-3; d_call: TRBD2; v_call: TRBV11-3; clone_size: few
cdr3_nt: TGTGCCAGCAGTTACTCGTTCCAGCCCATGAACACTGAAGCTTTCTTT; cdr3_aa: CASSYSFQPMNTEAFF; j_call: TRBJ1-1; d_call: NA; v_call: TRBV6-5; clone_size: few
cdr3_nt: TGTGCCACCAGCAAGCAGGAGGGCCCTCGGGAGCAGTACTTC; cdr3_aa: CATSKQEGPREQYF; j_call: TRBJ2-7; d_call: NA; v_call: TRBV15; clone_size: many
cdr3_nt: TGTGCCAGCAGCAAGCGGGAGGGCCGCTACGAGCAGTACTTC; cdr3_aa: CASSKREGRYEQYF; j_call: TRBJ2-7; d_call: TRBD2; v_call: TRBV7-8; clone_size: few